The rows below give T cell receptor beta chains drawn from one sample of a study of post-analysis software for immune sequencing data. TCRdb reprocessed the PCR reads via MiXCR and lists one record per CDR3 protein. In the table there are 550,000 to 700,000 distinct CDR3 sequences, around 47% of which are singletons. Material: blood. The origin of the receptors is a girl aged 10-17 years with multiple sclerosis. CDR3s include the opening cysteine and the closing phenylalanine or tryptophan. Each record gives: D gene, clone size, V gene, J gene, CDR3 length, CDR3 DNA, CDR3 protein. A D gene is named only where the DNA matches it firmly. The size of a clone is reported for some rows only, either as once, few or many, or as a class for expanded clones.

>-|few|TRBV12-3/TRBV12-4|TRBJ2-3|15
TGTGCCAACAGCCCCCGGGCGGGCGGCACAGATACGCAGTATTTT
CANSPRAGGTDTQYF
>TRBD2|-|TRBV29-1|TRBJ2-5|20
TGCAGCGTGGGGGCTAGCGGGGGGGTACCGGGGTCTGGGTACCAAGAGACCCAGTACTTC
CSVGASGGVPGSGYQETQYF
>TRBD1|-|TRBV11-3|TRBJ1-2|14
TGTGCCAGCAGCTCTGGACAGGGGCGCTATGGCTACACCTTC
CASSSGQGRYGYTF
>TRBD2|-|TRBV4-1|TRBJ2-1|15
TGCGCCAGCAGATTAGCGGGGGGCGATCACAATGAGCAGTTCTTC
CASRLAGGDHNEQFF
>TRBD2|-|TRBV12-3/TRBV12-4|TRBJ2-3|14
TGTGCCAGCAGTGAAGCGGGAGGGCAAGATACGCAGTATTTT
CASSEAGGQDTQYF
>TRBD2|-|TRBV10-3|TRBJ2-5|15
TGTGCCATCAAGGGACTAGCGGGAGACCAAGAGACCCAGTACTTC
CAIKGLAGDQETQYF
>TRBD2|many|TRBV5-1|TRBJ2-7|13
TGCGCCAGCAGCTTCGGGGGGTCCTACGAGCAGTACTTC
CASSFGGSYEQYF
>-|-|TRBV28|TRBJ2-5|13
TGTGCCAGCAGGAACCAGGGGAGGGAGACCCAGTACTTC
CASRNQGRETQYF
>-|few|TRBV24-1|TRBJ2-1|15
TGTGCCACCAGTCCCAGCCCGAGCTCCTACAATGAGCAGTTCTTC
CATSPSPSSYNEQFF
>TRBD1|-|TRBV19|TRBJ2-7|15
TGTGCCAGTAGTGTTACCGGGACAGGGGGTGTCGAGCAGTACTTC
CASSVTGTGGVEQYF
>-|-|TRBV7-9|TRBJ1-2|14
TGTGCCAGCAGCTTAGCCCCGAAATTCTATGGCTACACCTTC
CASSLAPKFYGYTF
>-|-|TRBV12-3/TRBV12-4|TRBJ1-1|14
TGTGCCAGCAGCTCCTGGGAATTGAACACTGAAGCTTTCTTT
CASSSWELNTEAFF
>-|many|TRBV7-6|TRBJ2-3|15
TGTGCCAGCAGCCCCTACGGAGCTAGCACAGATACGCAGTATTTT
CASSPYGASTDTQYF
>TRBD1|-|TRBV5-1|TRBJ2-7|15
TGCGCCAGCAGCCAAGATTTAACAGGGGGACACGAGCAGTACTTC
CASSQDLTGGHEQYF
>-|-|TRBV12-3/TRBV12-4|TRBJ2-1|15
TGTGCCAGCAGAACCGGTTATGGCCTTCACAATGAGCAGTTCTTC
CASRTGYGLHNEQFF
>-|few|TRBV5-1|TRBJ2-3|15
TGCGCCAGCAGCGTGTTCCCTTCAGTCACAGATACGCAGTATTTT
CASSVFPSVTDTQYF
>-|-|TRBV12-3/TRBV12-4|TRBJ2-3|11
TGTGCCAGCAGTTTAGGGCGTACGCAGTATTTT
CASSLGRTQYF
>-|-|TRBV5-6|TRBJ1-2|16
TGTGCCAGCAGCACCCTAGGGACAAGAGCTAACTATGGCTACACCTTC
CASSTLGTRANYGYTF
>TRBD2|-|TRBV30|TRBJ2-4|12
TGTGCCGGGGGGGAGACCCCGGGGATTCAGTACTTC
CAGGETPGIQYF
>-|-|TRBV6-4|TRBJ2-1|17
TGTGCCAGCAGTGACTCAGGCGGCAGTGGGGACGTCAATGAGCAGTTCTTC
CASSDSGGSGDVNEQFF
>TRBD2|-|TRBV5-1|TRBJ2-3|15
TGCGCCAGCAGCTTGGCCGCGGTAGCGGGAGATACGCAGTATTTT
CASSLAAVAGDTQYF
>TRBD2|-|TRBV6-5|TRBJ2-7|15
TGTGCCAGCAGAGGACTAGCGGAGAGCTCCTACGAGCAGTACTTC
CASRGLAESSYEQYF
>-|few|TRBV7-2|TRBJ1-1|16
TGTGCCAGCACTTCAAATGGGGAGGGGTTGAACACTGAAGCTTTCTTT
CASTSNGEGLNTEAFF
>TRBD2|-|TRBV12-3/TRBV12-4|TRBJ2-5|16
TGTGCCAGCAGTAATACCGGGACTAGCGGTCAAGAGACCCAGTACTTC
CASSNTGTSGQETQYF
>-|-|TRBV30|TRBJ2-3|15
TGTGCCTGGATTCCGCCTACCGGTCACACAGATACGCAGTATTTT
CAWIPPTGHTDTQYF
>TRBD1|-|TRBV6-5|TRBJ1-2|17
TGTGCCAGCAGTTACTCCCCCCGGACAGGGAGGAAGGATGGCTACACCTTC
CASSYSPRTGRKDGYTF
>TRBD2|few|TRBV9|TRBJ2-7|16
TGTGCCAGCAGCTCTGGGACTAGCGGGGGGGCCTACGAGCAGTACTTC
CASSSGTSGGAYEQYF